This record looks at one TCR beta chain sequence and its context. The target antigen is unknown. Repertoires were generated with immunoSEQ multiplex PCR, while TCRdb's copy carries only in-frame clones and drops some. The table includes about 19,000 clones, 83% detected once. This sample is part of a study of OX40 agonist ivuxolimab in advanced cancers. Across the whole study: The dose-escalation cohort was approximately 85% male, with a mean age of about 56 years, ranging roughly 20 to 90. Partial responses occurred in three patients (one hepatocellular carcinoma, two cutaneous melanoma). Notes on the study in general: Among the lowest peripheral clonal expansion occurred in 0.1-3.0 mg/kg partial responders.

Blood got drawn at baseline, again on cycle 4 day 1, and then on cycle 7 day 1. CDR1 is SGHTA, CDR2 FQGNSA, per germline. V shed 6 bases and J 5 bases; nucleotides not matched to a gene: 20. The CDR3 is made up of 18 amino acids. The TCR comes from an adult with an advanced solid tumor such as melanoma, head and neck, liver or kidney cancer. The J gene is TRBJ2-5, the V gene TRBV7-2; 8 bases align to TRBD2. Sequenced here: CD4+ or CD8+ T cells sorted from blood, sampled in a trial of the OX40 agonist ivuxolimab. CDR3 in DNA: TGTGCCAGCAGTTACATGTCTAGCGGGTCCTTTCTGTCCGAGACCCAGTACTTC. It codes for CASSYMSSGSFLSETQYF.